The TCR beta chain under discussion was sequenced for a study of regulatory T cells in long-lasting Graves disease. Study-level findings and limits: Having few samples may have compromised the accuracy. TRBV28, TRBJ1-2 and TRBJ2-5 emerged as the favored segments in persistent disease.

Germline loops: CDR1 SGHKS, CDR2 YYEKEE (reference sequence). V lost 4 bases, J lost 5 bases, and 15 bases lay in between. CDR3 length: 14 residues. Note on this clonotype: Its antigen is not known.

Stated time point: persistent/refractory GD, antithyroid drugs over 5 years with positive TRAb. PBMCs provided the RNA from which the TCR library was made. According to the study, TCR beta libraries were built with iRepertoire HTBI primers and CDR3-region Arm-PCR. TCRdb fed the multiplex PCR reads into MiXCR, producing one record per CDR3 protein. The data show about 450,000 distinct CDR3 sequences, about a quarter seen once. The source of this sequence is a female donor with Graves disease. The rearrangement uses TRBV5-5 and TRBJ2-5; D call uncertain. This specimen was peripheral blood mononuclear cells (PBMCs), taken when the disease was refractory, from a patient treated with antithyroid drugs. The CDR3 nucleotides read TGTGCCAGCAGCGGTAAGGCGATTTTGGAGACCCAGTACTTC. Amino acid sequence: CASSGKAILETQYF.